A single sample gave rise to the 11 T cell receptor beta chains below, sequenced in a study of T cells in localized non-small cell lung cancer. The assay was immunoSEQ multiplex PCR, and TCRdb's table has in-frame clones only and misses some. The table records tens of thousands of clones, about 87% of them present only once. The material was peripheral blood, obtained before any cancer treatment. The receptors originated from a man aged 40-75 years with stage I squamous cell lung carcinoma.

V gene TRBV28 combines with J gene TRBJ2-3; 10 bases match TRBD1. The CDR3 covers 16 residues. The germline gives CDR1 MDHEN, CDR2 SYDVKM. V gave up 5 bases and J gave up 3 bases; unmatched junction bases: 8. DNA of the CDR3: TGTGCCAGCAGTAGCCCGGGGGACAGGGGTACAGATACGCAGTATTTT. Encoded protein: CASSSPGDRGTDTQYF.

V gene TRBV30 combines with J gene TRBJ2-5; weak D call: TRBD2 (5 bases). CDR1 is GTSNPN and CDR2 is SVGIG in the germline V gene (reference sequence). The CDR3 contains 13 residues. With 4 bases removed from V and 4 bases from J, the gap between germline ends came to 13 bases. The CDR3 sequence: CAWKAGLGETQYF. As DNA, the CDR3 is TGTGCCTGGAAGGCGGGTCTGGGAGAGACCCAGTACTTC. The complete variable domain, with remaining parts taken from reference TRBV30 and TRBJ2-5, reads SQTIHQWPATLVQPVGSPLSLECTVEGTSNPNLYWYRQAAGRGLQLLFYSVGIGQISSEVPQNLSASRPQDRQFILSSKKLLLSDSGFYLCAWKAGLGETQYFGPGTRLLVL.

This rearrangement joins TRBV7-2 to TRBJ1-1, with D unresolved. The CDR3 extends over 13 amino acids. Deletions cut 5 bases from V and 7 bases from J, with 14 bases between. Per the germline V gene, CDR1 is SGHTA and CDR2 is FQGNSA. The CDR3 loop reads CASSPTRLIEAFF. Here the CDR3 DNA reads TGTGCCAGCAGCCCCACAAGGCTGATTGAAGCTTTCTTT. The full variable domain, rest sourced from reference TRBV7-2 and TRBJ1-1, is GAGVSQSPSNKVTEKGKDVELRCDPISGHTALYWYRQSLGQGLEFLIYFQGNSAPDKSGLPSDRFSAERTGGSVSTLTIQRTQQEDSAVYLCASSPTRLIEAFFGQGTRLTVV.

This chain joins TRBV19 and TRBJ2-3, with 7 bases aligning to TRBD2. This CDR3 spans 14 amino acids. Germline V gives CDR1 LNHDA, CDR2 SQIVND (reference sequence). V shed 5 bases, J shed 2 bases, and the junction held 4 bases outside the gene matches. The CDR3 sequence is CASSQAGFTDTQYF. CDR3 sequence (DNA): TGTGCCAGTAGTCAAGCGGGGTTCACAGATACGCAGTATTTT. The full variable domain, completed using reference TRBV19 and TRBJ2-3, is DGGITQSPKYLFRKEGQNVTLSCEQNLNHDAMYWYRQDPGQGLRLIYYSQIVNDFQKGDIAEGYSVSREKKESFPLTVTSAQKNPTAFYLCASSQAGFTDTQYFGPGTRLTVL.

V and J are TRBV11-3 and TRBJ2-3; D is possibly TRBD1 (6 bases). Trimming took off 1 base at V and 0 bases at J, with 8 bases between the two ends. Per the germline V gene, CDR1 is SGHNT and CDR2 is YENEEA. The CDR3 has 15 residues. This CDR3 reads CASSLAGASTDTQYF. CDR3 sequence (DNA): TGTGCCAGCAGCTTAGCAGGGGCCAGCACAGATACGCAGTATTTT.

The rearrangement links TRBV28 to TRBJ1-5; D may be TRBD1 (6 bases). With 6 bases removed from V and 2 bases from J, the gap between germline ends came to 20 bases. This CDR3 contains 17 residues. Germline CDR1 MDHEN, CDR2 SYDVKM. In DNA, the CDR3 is TGTGCCAGCAGCCCGCTCCCAGGGGTCCCACGCAATCAGCCCCAGCATTTT. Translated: CASSPLPGVPRNQPQHF.

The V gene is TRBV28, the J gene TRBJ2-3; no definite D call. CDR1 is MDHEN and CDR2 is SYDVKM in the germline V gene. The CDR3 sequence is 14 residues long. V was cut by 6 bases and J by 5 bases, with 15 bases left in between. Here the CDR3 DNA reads TGTGCCAGCAGAATCCTAGGAGAAAGAGATACGCAGTATTTT. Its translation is CASRILGERDTQYF.

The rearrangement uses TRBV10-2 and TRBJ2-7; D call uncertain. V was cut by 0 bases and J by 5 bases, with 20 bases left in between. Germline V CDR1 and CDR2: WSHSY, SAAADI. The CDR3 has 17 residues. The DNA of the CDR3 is TGCGCCAGCAGTGAGTCGACTCTGTCTCCCCAAGACCACGAGCAGTACTTC. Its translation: CASSESTLSPQDHEQYF.

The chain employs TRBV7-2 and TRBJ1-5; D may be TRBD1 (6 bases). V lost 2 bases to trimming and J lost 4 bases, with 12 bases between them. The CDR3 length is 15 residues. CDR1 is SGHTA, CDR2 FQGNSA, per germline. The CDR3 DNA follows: TGTGCCAGCAGCTTATTTGACAGGAATAATCAGCCCCAGCATTTT. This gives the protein CASSLFDRNNQPQHF.

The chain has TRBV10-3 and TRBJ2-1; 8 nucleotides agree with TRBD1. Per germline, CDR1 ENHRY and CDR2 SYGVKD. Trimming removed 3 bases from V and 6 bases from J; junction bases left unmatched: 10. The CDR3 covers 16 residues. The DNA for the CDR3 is TGTGCCATCAGTGAATCCCGCGACAGGGGACTCAATGAGCAGTTCTTC. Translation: CAISESRDRGLNEQFF.

The CDR3 coding sequence is TGTGCCAGCAGCTTGTGGGGGGCGCGTAATTCACCCCTCCACTTT. This sequence encodes CASSLWGARNSPLHF. The genes are TRBV5-6 and TRBJ1-6; D might be TRBD1 (6 bases). The CDR3 consists of 15 residues. Germline CDR1 SGHDT, CDR2 YYEEEE. V lost 1 base, J lost 6 bases, and 11 bases lay in between.